This TCR beta chain appears in the sequencing data of a study of immune evolution from preneoplasia to lung adenocarcinoma. Between the mid-2010s and the late 2010s, patients underwent resection in Japan or China. Histologic diagnosis was independently verified by two lung pathologists. Concerning this clone itself: What it recognizes is unknown.

TCRdb's copy holds only in-frame clones and misses some; the assay was immunoSEQ multiplex PCR. The repertoire consists of tens of thousands of clones, with about three quarters occurring once and the leading ten covering roughly 5.7%. From germline, CDR1 is MNHNS and CDR2 SASEGT. This CDR3 spans 13 amino acids. The V and J ends lost 4 bases and 6 bases respectively, with 11 bases between them. Study observations and caveats: Top clone frequencies peaked in normal lung, apparently declining through invasive adenocarcinoma. Normal lung had highest clonality; later lesions appeared denser, more diverse.

This TCR was recovered from a person aged 55-75 years with invasive lung adenocarcinoma. Some clones in this sample may be carry-over from other donors' samples. Sequencing input: FFPE invasive lung adenocarcinoma tissue. V is TRBV6-1 and J is TRBJ2-3; D gene ambiguous. CDR3 bases: TGTGCCAGCAGTGTCCACTCCTTGGATACGCAGTATTTT. As protein: CASSVHSLDTQYF.